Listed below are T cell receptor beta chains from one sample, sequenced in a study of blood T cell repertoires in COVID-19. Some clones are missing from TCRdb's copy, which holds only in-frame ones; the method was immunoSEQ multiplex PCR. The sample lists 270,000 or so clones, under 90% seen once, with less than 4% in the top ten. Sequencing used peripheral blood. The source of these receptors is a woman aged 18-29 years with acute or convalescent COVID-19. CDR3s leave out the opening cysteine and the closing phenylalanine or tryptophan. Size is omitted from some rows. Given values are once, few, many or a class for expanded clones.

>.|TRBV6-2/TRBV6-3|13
ASSLGQGIGETQY
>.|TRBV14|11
ASSLAGAWEQF
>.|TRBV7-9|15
ASSFSLYLAGGNIQY
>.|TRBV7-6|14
ASSHDILLGNTEAF
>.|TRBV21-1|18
ASSSRSKRGGAAYTDTQY
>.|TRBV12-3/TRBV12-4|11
ASSKGGPDTQY
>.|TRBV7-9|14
ASSFRGSQSNSPLH
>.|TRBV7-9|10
ASSRRDYEQY
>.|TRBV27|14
ASSLTVLASYNEQF
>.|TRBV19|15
ASTDGSGTGDRNEQF
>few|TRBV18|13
ASSADYRVDTEAF